This T cell receptor beta chain was captured in a study of T cell responses to AZD1222 COVID-19 vaccine. Study details: Researchers grouped second doses given at about 4 or about 12 weeks into one pool.

This table comes from immunoSEQ multiplex PCR, and its TCRdb copy is limited to in-frame clones, with some not included. The sample yields more than 130,000 clones, around nine tenths seen once. To note about this clone: Its antigen is unidentified.

Looked up from germline, CDR1 is SGHVS and CDR2 is FQNEAQ. V shed 1 base and J shed 0 bases, with 13 bases lying between them. The length of the CDR3 is 17 residues. Overall study results and limits: Among the donors, most were white British and more were female, and clonal diversity was possibly underestimated. Vaccine-associated CD4 TCRs spanned spike, dominant at 160-218 and 743-854. Spike-specific TCR breadth and depth rose after two AZD1222 doses.

Sequencing used peripheral blood, obtained on day 0 of AZD1222 vaccination. The TCR was taken from an adult in good health. The rearrangement joins TRBV7-8 to TRBJ1-5, with D perhaps TRBD1 (5 bases). CDR3 bases: TGTGCCAGCAGCTTAGTCGGGACCCGATATAGCAATCAGCCCCAGCATTTT. Translation: CASSLVGTRYSNQPQHF.